This TCR beta chain was sequenced during a study of shared clonotypes between healthy human individuals. Study in general: Donor ages ranged 18 to 49 years: a couple of women, three men.

Donors, healthy HIV-negative adults, lacked recent acute infections or vaccinations. The study's findings and limits: Researchers found naive subsets generally carried larger estimated richness than memory subsets.

Generated by immunoSEQ multiplex PCR, the TCRdb table keeps only in-frame clones and is missing some. The sample shows more than 1.2 million clones, 98% to 99% of them seen only once. Notes on this clone: The antigen is not known.

Germline V gene sequence: CDR1 SGHRS, CDR2 YFSETQ. This CDR3 has 17 amino acids. The V and J ends lost 0 bases and 0 bases respectively, with 16 bases between them. The receptor was derived from a man aged 25 to 40 in good health. Sequenced input: naive CD4+ T cells sorted from blood. The subset denotes: CD45RA+ positively selected. The V gene is TRBV5-1, the J gene TRBJ2-7; the D gene could be TRBD1 or TRBD2 (5 bases each). CDR3 sequence: CASSLAIGRESSYEQYF. The CDR3 DNA is TGCGCCAGCAGCTTGGCCATAGGCAGGGAGAGCTCCTACGAGCAGTACTTC.